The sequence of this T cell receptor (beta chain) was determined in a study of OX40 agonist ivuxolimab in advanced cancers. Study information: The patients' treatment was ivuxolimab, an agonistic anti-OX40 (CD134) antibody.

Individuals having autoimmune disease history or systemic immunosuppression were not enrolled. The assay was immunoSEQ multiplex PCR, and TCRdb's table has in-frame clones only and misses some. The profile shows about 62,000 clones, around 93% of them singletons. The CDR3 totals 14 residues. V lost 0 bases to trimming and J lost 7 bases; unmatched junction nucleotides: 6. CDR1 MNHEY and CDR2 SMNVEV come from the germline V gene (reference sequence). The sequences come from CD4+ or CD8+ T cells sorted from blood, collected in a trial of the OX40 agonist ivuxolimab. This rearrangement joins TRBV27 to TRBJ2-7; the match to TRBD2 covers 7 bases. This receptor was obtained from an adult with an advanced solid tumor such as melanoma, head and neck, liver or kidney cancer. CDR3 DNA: TGTGCCAGCAGTTTATCCAGCGGGACCGGTGAGCAGTACTTC. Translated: CASSLSSGTGEQYF.